The T cell receptor (delta chain) described here comes from a study of γδ T cells in repeated Plasmodium falciparum infection. Turning to this clone: TCRdb's protein for this DNA is that of a much larger clone and differs from the translation at residue 16, likely a read error; the protein shown is the DNA translation.

TCRdb re-called clones from the multiplex PCR reads via CATT. Seen here are some 100,000 delta-chain clones, 1.4% observed once, and the top ten hold more than 7%. Flow sorting of PBMC yielded separate Vgamma9/Vdelta2+ and Vdelta2-negative gammadelta T cell populations for bulk repertoire analysis. The junction had 20 bases not matched to a gene; V was cut back by 1 base and J by 0 bases. CDR1 TSWWSYY and CDR2 QGS come from the germline V gene. The CDR3 is 22 amino acids. The sample was gamma-delta T cells from blood. The sequence was obtained from a pool of human donors (malaria-infected and uninfected, not separated). V is TRDV1 and J is TRDJ1; TRDD3 aligns across 10 bases. TCRdb records no J gene; here it was assigned by comparing the DNA to germline. CDR3 coding DNA: TGTGCTCTTGGGGAACGAGGCTCCTACGATATTTGGGGGATACAGCACACCGATAAACTCATCTTT. The encoded protein is CALGERGSYDIWGIQHTDKLIF.